Listed here is a single TCR beta chain. The V and J ends lost 5 bases and 5 bases respectively, with 19 bases between them. Germline CDR1 MNHNY, CDR2 SVGAGI (reference sequence). This CDR3 region has 16 residues. This sample is drawn from a study of T cell repertoires in ileal Crohn's disease. Using immunoSEQ multiplex PCR, the repertoire was profiled, and TCRdb retains in-frame clones only, with some absent. The data show 3,000 to 4,000 clones, more than 65% seen once. The receptor was derived from an adult with Crohn's disease. The chain is built from TRBV6-6 and TRBJ1-5; D remains unclear. Specimen: ileal tissue. CDR3 sequence: CASSAGLGQPYQPQHF. CDR3 coding DNA: TGTGCCAGCAGTGCAGGACTCGGCCAGCCTTATCAGCCCCAGCATTTT.